The 17 T cell receptor beta chains presented below share a single source sample, sequenced in a study of T cell repertoires in cytomegalovirus infection. For these TCRs, the target antigens are not known. TCRdb re-called the reads with MiXCR, one entry per CDR3 protein. The sample lists 830,000 or so distinct CDR3 sequences, 30% to 35% seen once, with 9.5% to 15% in the top ten. Sequenced material: cultured CD8+ T cells from PBMCs, taken from culture after CMV antigen stimulation. The receptors stem from a human donor in good health (CMV status not recorded). Some clones in this sample may be carry-over from other donors' samples.

J is TRBJ1-1 and V is TRBV27; D may be TRBD1 (5 bases). CDR1 and CDR2 (germline): MNHEY, SMNVEV (reference sequence). This CDR3 has 13 amino acids. Between the trimmed V and J ends, which lost 7 bases and 4 bases, there was a span of 13 bases. CDR3: CASKQALVTEAFF. The CDR3 DNA sequence: TGTGCCAGCAAACAGGCTTTGGTCACTGAAGCTTTCTTT.

V is TRBV7-9 and J is TRBJ2-3; TRBD2 might be the D (5 bases). V was clipped by 5 bases and J by 1 base, with 13 bases between them. CDR1 and CDR2 (germline): SEHNR, FQNEAQ (reference sequence). This CDR3 comprises 15 residues. As DNA, the CDR3 is TGTGCCAGCAGCATGGGCGGGCTCCGCACAGATACGCAGTATTTT. It translates to CASSMGGLRTDTQYF.

The gene calls are TRBV6-5 and TRBJ2-2; weak D call: TRBD2 (5 bases). The CDR3 consists of 16 residues. Germline CDR1 is MNHEY and CDR2 is SVGAGI. Trimming pared 6 bases from V and 0 bases from J, leaving 14 bases between. The CDR3 DNA reads TGTGCCAGCAGCTTAGACTACCCCTCGAACACCGGGGAGCTGTTTTTT. This gives the protein CASSLDYPSNTGELFF.

As regards this clonotype: This may be a read error: a much more frequent sequence differs by one nucleotide. The chain joins TRBV10-3 to TRBJ1-3; 10 bases are a match to TRBD1. Per the germline V gene, CDR1 is ENHRY and CDR2 is SYGVKD. V lost 3 bases and J lost 0; bases outside the gene matches: 8. This CDR3 region has 18 residues. The CDR3: CAISEGDRGPDSGNTIYF. The DNA for the CDR3 is TGTGCCATCAGTGAAGGGGACAGGGGTCCAGACTCTGGAAACACCATATATTTT.

This clonotype was seen more than once but under ten times. The V and J genes are TRBV28 and TRBJ2-3; D not certain. Trimming removed 2 bases from V and 2 bases from J, with 5 bases in between. Germline loops: CDR1 MDHEN, CDR2 SYDVKM. There are 13 residues in the CDR3. The CDR3 sequence: CASSLLHTDTQYF. The CDR3 coding sequence is TGTGCCAGCAGTTTACTGCACACAGATACGCAGTATTTT.

The sample holds a few counts of this clonotype. The chain recombines TRBV5-4 with TRBJ2-1, with a weak D call TRBD2 (5 bases). Germline CDR1 and CDR2: SGHNT and YYREEE (reference sequence). V dropped 4 bases and J dropped 2 bases, with 13 bases sitting between them. The CDR3 has 15 amino acids. CDR3: CASSREGFPYNEQFF. The CDR3 DNA follows: TGTGCCAGCAGCCGAGAGGGATTCCCCTACAATGAGCAGTTCTTC.

The chain links TRBV7-8 to TRBJ2-3, with 10 bases aligning to TRBD2. CDR1 is SGHVS and CDR2 is FQNEAQ in the germline V gene. Trimming cost V 2 bases and J 0 bases; bases outside gene matches: 14. This CDR3 contains 20 residues. CDR3 loop: CASSLPLAGVVGGSTDTQYF. The CDR3 DNA is TGTGCCAGCAGCTTACCGCTAGCGGGGGTAGTCGGGGGAAGCACAGATACGCAGTATTTT.

This chain uses TRBV6-5 with TRBJ2-5; 10 positions agree with TRBD2. The CDR3 covers 16 residues. The ends lost 6 bases at V and 1 base at J; junction bases unmatched: 8. Germline assignment: CDR1 MNHEY and CDR2 SVGAGI. Here the CDR3 reads CASSPLAGASQETQYF. As DNA, the CDR3 is TGTGCCAGCAGCCCGCTAGCGGGGGCCTCCCAAGAGACCCAGTACTTC.

The V and J genes are TRBV13 and TRBJ2-2; TRBD2 aligns across 8 bases. Unmatched junction bases numbered 9, after V lost 5 bases and J lost 4 bases. Germline V CDR1 and CDR2: PRHDT, FYEKMQ (reference sequence). The CDR3 spans 16 residues. Here the CDR3 reads CASSTGGGRGTGELFF. The DNA for the CDR3 is TGTGCCAGCAGCACCGGGGGGGGCCGTGGCACCGGGGAGCTGTTTTTT.

This clonotype occurred a few times. V gene TRBV6-5 combines with J gene TRBJ1-1; D unresolved. Trimming took 0 bases from V and 0 from J, leaving 11 bases between them. CDR3 length: 16 residues. The germline V gene has CDR1 MNHEY and CDR2 SVGAGI. The CDR3 DNA reads as TGTGCCAGCAGTTACTCGGAGGGTTGGATGAACACTGAAGCTTTCTTT. It yields the protein CASSYSEGWMNTEAFF.

This clonotype was detected a few times. This chain uses TRBV7-9 with TRBJ1-5; possibly TRBD1 for D (6 bases). Looked up from germline, CDR1 is SEHNR and CDR2 is FQNEAQ (reference sequence). The V and J ends lost 4 bases and 7 bases respectively, with 14 bases between them. This CDR3 has 14 residues. The CDR3 coding sequence is TGTGCCAGCAGCTCGGACAGTCTGGGACAGCCCCAGCATTTT. Its translation is CASSSDSLGQPQHF.

This clonotype was seen a few times. The chain employs TRBV5-5 and TRBJ1-2, with 9 bases that match TRBD1. CDR1 is SGHKS, CDR2 YYEKEE, per germline (reference sequence). The CDR3 consists of 15 residues. The V and J ends lost 3 bases and 4 bases, in that order; junction bases with no gene match: 7. The CDR3 DNA sequence: TGTGCCAGCAGCTACACCGGGACAGGGTCCTATGGCTACACCTTC. Amino acids: CASSYTGTGSYGYTF. Drawing the rest from reference TRBV5-5 and TRBJ1-2, the complete variable domain is DAGVTQSPTHLIKTRGQQVTLRCSPISGHKSVSWYQQVLGQGPQFIFQYYEKEERGRGNFPDRFSARQFPNYSSELNVNALLLGDSALYLCASSYTGTGSYGYTFGSGTRLTVV.

This clonotype has at least ten counts. The chain uses TRBV28 and TRBJ2-1; tentative D call: TRBD1 (6 bases). V was shortened by 3 bases and J by 8 bases, with 8 bases between the two germline ends. The CDR3 totals 12 residues. Germline V CDR1 and CDR2: MDHEN, SYDVKM. The CDR3, as DNA: TGTGCCAGCAGTTTCCCAGGGGATGAGCAGTTCTTC. Protein sequence: CASSFPGDEQFF.

This chain connects TRBV29-1 to TRBJ2-2, with D perhaps given as TRBD1 or TRBD2 (5 bases each). The CDR3 extends over 16 amino acids. Trimming took off 4 bases at V and 2 bases at J, with 17 bases between the two ends. CDR1 is SQVTM, CDR2 ANQGSEA, per germline. CDR3 in amino acids: CSVAGPSALNTGELFF. Here the CDR3 DNA reads TGCAGCGTTGCGGGGCCCTCGGCATTAAACACCGGGGAGCTGTTTTTT.

This chain uses TRBV27 with TRBJ1-2; a possible D gene is TRBD1 (5 bases). V lost 8 bases and J 5 bases, leaving 12 bases between the germline ends. Per the germline V gene, CDR1 is MNHEY and CDR2 is SMNVEV (reference sequence). The CDR3 sequence is 12 residues long. The CDR3 DNA reads as TGTGCCAGCGGAAGGGGCTCATATGGCTACACCTTC. This translates into CASGRGSYGYTF.

The V gene is TRBV6-7, the J gene TRBJ2-7; TRBD2 might be the D (5 bases). TRBV6-7 is placed among ORFs of uncertain function. The ends were cut back, 1 base at V and 7 bases at J, with 11 bases in the middle. The CDR3 covers 13 residues. The CDR3 DNA sequence: TGTGCCAGCAGTTACTACCGTACGGGGGAGCAGTACGTC. Translated, it gives CASSYYRTGEQYV.

This clonotype appeared many times. This chain joins TRBV7-2 and TRBJ1-1; maybe TRBD1 (5 bases). CDR1 SGHTA and CDR2 FQGNSA come from the germline V gene. The CDR3 runs to 13 residues. Trimming removed 0 bases from V and 12 bases from J, with 14 bases in between. CDR3 amino acids: CASSLALGGVTFF. The DNA of the CDR3 is TGTGCCAGCAGCTTAGCGCTTGGGGGGGTGACTTTCTTT. The whole variable domain, remainder taken from reference TRBV7-2 and TRBJ1-1, is GAGVSQSPSNKVTEKGKDVELRCDPISGHTALYWYRQSLGQGLEFLIYFQGNSAPDKSGLPSDRFSAERTGGSVSTLTIQRTQQEDSAVYLCASSLALGGVTFFGQGTRLTVV.